The subject of this entry is one TCR beta chain. Its antigen is as yet unknown. This entry is derived from a study of blood T cells in healthy people across ages. General study findings and limits: Nothing was known about donor CMV status, and this possibly confounded expanded clonotype changes. Whereas aged donors had fewer naive CD4+ cells, long-lived donors had more of them and higher diversity.

Extraction of total RNA produced a minimum of 6 micrograms from each sample. J was trimmed by 11 bases and V by 5 bases; bases with no gene match: 17. Germline CDR1 and CDR2: MNHNS and SASEGT. This CDR3 has 15 residues. For the second PCR, which ran for about 6 to 11 cycles, a sample-barcoded 5' primer and a J-beta primer mix were used. In TCRdb, the 5' RACE reads were re-called with MiXCR into one record per CDR3 protein. The sample lists about 770,000 distinct CDR3 sequences; 40% to 50% were seen once. Material: blood. The chain recombines TRBV6-1 with TRBJ2-5, with 7 positions matching TRBD1. The sequence derives from a man aged 60 to 69 in good health. In DNA form, the CDR3 reads TGTGCCAGCAGTCCCCACCCCTGGGCAGGGGGTGAGCAGTACTTC. Translating it yields CASSPHPWAGGEQYF.